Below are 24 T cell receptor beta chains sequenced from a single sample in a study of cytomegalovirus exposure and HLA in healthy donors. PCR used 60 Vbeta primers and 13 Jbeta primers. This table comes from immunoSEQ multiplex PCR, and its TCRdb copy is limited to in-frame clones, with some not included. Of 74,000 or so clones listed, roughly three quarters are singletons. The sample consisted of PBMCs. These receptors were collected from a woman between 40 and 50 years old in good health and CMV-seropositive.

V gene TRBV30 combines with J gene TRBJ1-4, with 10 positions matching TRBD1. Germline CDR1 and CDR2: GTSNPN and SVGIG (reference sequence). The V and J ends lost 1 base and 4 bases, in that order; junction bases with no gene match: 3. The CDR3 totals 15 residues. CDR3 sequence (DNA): TGTGCCTGGAGTGGGACAGGGGGGCTTAATGAAAAACTGTTTTTT. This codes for CAWSGTGGLNEKLFF.

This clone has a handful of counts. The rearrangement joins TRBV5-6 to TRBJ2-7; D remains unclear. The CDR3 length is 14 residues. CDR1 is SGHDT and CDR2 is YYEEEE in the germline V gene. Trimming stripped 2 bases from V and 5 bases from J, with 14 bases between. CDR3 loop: CASSFVQAYHEQYF. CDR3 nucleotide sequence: TGTGCCAGCAGCTTTGTCCAGGCTTACCACGAGCAGTACTTC.

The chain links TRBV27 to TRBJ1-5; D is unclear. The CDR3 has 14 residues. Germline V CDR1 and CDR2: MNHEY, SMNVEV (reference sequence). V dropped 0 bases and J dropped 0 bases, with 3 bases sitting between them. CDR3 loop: CASSLSSSNQPQHF. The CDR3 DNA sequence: TGTGCCAGCAGTTTATCCAGTAGCAATCAGCCCCAGCATTTT.

The CDR3 DNA reads TGTGCCTGGAGTGTCTCGGGGTTGAACACTGAAGCTTTCTTT. It encodes CAWSVSGLNTEAFF. The J gene is TRBJ1-1, the V gene TRBV30; unclear D gene. This CDR3 is 14 amino acids long. Per germline, CDR1 GTSNPN and CDR2 SVGIG (reference sequence). V shed 0 bases and J shed 0 bases, with 8 bases lying between them.

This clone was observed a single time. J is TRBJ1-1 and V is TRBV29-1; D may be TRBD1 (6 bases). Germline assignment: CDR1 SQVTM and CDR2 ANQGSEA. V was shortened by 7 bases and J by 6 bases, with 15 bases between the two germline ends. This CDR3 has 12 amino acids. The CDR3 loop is CSAVRGNPEAFF. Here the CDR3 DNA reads TGCAGCGCCGTCAGGGGAAACCCTGAAGCTTTCTTT.

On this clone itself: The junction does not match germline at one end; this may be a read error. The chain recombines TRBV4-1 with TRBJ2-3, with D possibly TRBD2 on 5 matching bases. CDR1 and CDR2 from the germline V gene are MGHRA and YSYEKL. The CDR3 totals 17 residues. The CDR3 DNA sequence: TGCGCCAGCGGCCAAGACGAGTCGGGGTGGATGGCAGATACGCAGTATTTT. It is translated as CASGQDESGWMADTQYF.

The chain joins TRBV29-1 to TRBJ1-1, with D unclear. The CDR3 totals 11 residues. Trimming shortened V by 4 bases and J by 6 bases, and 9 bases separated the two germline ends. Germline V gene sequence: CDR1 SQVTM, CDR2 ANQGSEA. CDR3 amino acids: CSVVSVAEAFF. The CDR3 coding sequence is TGCAGCGTTGTCTCGGTGGCTGAAGCTTTCTTT.

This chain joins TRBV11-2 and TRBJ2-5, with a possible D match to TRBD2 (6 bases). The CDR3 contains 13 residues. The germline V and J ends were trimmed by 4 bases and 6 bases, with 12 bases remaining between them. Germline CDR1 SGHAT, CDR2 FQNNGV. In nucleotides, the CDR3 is TGTGCCAGCAGCTCCCCCGGGAGCCAGACCCAGTACTTC. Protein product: CASSSPGSQTQYF.

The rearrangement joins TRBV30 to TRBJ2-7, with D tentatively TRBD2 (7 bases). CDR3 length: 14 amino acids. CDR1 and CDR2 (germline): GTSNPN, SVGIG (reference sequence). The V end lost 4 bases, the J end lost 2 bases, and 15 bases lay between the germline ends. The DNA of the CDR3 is TGTGCCTGGACTCGGGGGGCGGGAACCTACGAGCAGTACTTC. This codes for CAWTRGAGTYEQYF.

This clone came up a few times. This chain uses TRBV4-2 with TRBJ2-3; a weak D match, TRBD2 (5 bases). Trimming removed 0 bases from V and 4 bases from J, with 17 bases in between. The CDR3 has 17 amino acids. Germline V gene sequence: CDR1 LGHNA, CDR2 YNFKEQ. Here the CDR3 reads CASSQEGILGSADTQYF. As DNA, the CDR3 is TGTGCCAGCAGCCAAGAGGGAATACTAGGAAGCGCAGATACGCAGTATTTT.

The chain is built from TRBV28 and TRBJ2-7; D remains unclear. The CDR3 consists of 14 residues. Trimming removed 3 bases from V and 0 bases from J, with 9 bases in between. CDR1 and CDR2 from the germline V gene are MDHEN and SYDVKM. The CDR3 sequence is CASSFELSSYEQYF. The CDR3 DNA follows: TGTGCCAGCAGTTTTGAATTGAGCTCCTACGAGCAGTACTTC.

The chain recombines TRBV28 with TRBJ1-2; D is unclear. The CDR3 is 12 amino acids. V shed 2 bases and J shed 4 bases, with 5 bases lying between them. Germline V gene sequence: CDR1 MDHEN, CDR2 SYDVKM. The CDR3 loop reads CASSLRSYGYTF. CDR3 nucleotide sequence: TGTGCCAGCAGTTTACGGTCCTATGGCTACACCTTC.

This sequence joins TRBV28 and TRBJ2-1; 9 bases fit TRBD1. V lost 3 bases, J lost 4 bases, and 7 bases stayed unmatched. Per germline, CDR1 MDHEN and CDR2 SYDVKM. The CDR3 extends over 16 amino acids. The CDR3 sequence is CASSFTGTGHYNEQFF. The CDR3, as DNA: TGTGCCAGCAGTTTTACGGGGACAGGGCATTACAATGAGCAGTTCTTC.

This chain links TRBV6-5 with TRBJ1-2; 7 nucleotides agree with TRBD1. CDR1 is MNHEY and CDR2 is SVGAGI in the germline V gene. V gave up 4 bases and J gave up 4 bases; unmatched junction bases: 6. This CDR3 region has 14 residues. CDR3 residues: CASSSIGGAYGYTF. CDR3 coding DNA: TGTGCCAGCAGTTCAATAGGGGGCGCCTATGGCTACACCTTC.

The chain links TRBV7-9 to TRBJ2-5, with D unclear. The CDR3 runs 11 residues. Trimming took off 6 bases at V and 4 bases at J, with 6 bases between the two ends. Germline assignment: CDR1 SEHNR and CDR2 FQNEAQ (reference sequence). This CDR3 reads CASSLVETQYF. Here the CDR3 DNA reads TGTGCCAGCAGTCTCGTAGAGACCCAGTACTTC. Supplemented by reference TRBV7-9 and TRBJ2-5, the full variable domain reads DTGVSQNPRHKITKRGQNVTFRCDPISEHNRLYWYRQTLGQGPEFLTYFQNEAQLEKSRLLSDRFSAERPKGSFSTLEIQRTEQGDSAMYLCASSLVETQYFGPGTRLLVL.

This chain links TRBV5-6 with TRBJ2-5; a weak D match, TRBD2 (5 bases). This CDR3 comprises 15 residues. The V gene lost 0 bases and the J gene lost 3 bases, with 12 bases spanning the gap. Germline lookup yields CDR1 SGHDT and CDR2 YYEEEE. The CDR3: CASSLAGIREETQYF. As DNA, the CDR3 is TGTGCCAGCAGCTTGGCCGGGATTAGGGAAGAGACCCAGTACTTC.

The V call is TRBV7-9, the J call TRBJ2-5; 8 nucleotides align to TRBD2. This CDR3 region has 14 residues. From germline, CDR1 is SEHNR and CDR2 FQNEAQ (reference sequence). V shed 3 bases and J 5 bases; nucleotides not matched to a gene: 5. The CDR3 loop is CASSFGSGAETQYF. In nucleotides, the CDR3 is TGTGCCAGCAGCTTTGGTAGCGGGGCGGAGACCCAGTACTTC. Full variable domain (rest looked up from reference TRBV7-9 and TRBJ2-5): DTGVSQNPRHKITKRGQNVTFRCDPISEHNRLYWYRQTLGQGPEFLTYFQNEAQLEKSRLLSDRFSAERPKGSFSTLEIQRTEQGDSAMYLCASSFGSGAETQYFGPGTRLLVL.

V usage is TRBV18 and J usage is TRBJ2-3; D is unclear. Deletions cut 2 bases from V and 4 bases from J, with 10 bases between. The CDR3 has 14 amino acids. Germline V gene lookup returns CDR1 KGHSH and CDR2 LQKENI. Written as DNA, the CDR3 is TGTGCCAGCTCACCAGGGCAGAGCCCAGATACGCAGTATTTT. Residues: CASSPGQSPDTQYF.

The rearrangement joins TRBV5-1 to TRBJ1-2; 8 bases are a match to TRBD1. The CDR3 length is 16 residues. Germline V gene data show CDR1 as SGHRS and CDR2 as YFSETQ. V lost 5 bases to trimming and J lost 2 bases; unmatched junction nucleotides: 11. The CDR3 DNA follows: TGCGCCAGCAGTTTTGGACAGGGCCGAACGAACTATGGCTACACCTTC. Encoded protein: CASSFGQGRTNYGYTF. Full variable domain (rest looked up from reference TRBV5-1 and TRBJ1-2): KAGVTQTPRYLIKTRGQQVTLSCSPISGHRSVSWYQQTPGQGLQFLFEYFSETQRNKGNFPGRFSGRQFSNSRSEMNVSTLELGDSALYLCASSFGQGRTNYGYTFGSGTRLTVV.

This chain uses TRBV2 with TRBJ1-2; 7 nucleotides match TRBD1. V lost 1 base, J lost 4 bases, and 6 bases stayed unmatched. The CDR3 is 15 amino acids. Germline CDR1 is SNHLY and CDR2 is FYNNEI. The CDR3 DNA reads TGTGCCAGCAGTGAAGACAGGGGCGGTATCTATGGCTACACCTTC. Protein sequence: CASSEDRGGIYGYTF.

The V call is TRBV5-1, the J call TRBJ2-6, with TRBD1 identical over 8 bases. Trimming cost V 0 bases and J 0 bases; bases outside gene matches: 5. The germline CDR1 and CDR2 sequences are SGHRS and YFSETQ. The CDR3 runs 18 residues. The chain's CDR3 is CASSLGGTGVSGANVLTF. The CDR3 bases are TGCGCCAGCAGCTTGGGGGGGACAGGAGTCTCTGGGGCCAACGTCCTGACTTTC.

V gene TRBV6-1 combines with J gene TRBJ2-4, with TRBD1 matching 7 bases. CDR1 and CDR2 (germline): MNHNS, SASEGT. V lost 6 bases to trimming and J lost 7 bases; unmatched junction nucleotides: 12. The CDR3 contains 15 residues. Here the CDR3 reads CASRDGQASRNIQYF. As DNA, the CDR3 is TGTGCCAGCAGAGACGGACAGGCTAGTCGGAACATTCAGTACTTC.

This CDR3 reads CASSLGMGDSNEKLFF. DNA of the CDR3: TGTGCCAGCAGCTTGGGGATGGGGGACTCTAATGAAAAACTGTTTTTT. The chain recombines TRBV5-6 with TRBJ1-4; TRBD1 might be the D (5 bases). The CDR3 length is 16 residues. V shed 0 bases and J shed 3 bases, with 12 bases lying between them. Per germline, CDR1 SGHDT and CDR2 YYEEEE.

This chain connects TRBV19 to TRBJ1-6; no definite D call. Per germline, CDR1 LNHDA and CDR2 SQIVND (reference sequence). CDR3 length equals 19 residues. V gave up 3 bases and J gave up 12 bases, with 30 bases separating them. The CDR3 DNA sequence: TGTGCCAGTAGTATTTTCATGCGAAATGTGGACTGGCGAGTTGTACCCCTCCACTTT. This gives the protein CASSIFMRNVDWRVVPLHF.